What follows are 28 T cell receptor beta chains derived from one specimen sequenced in a study of cytomegalovirus exposure and HLA in healthy donors. The PCR had 60 Vbeta and 13 Jbeta primers. Profiling relied on immunoSEQ multiplex PCR, and the TCRdb table lists in-frame clones only, not all of them. The sample has 100,000 to 150,000 clones, 15% to 20% seen once. The specimen sequenced was PBMCs. These receptors all come from a female donor in good health and CMV-seropositive.

In its sample, this clone was seen a few times. The gene calls are TRBV4-1 and TRBJ1-6; tentatively, D is TRBD1 (6 bases). V dropped 0 bases and J dropped 4 bases, with 16 bases sitting between them. Germline CDR1 MGHRA, CDR2 YSYEKL. The CDR3 is 18 amino acids. CDR3 nucleotides: TGCGCCAGCAGCCAAGATCCGCGACTACAGGGTTATAATTCACCCCTCCACTTT. Encoded protein: CASSQDPRLQGYNSPLHF.

The rearrangement joins TRBV6-5 to TRBJ1-1; D gene ambiguous. V lost 8 bases and J lost 7, with 11 bases in between. CDR1 and CDR2 (germline): MNHEY, SVGAGI. The CDR3 has 11 amino acids. The CDR3 DNA reads as TGTGCCAGCCGAGGGTTTAGTGAAGCTTTCTTT. Its protein is CASRGFSEAFF.

The chain carries TRBV18 and TRBJ2-7; 10 nucleotides match TRBD2. Germline CDR1 KGHSH, CDR2 LQKENI. The CDR3 extends over 16 amino acids. The junction had 9 bases not matched to a gene; V was cut back by 3 bases and J by 4 bases. The CDR3, as DNA: TGTGCCAGCTCACCCTTAGCGGGAGGTAGGGGTTACGAGCAGTACTTC. It translates to CASSPLAGGRGYEQYF.

About this clone itself: Other nucleotide sequences in the sample specify the same CDR3. DNA for the CDR3: TGCGCCAGCAGTCCGACTCTCGGACAGAACTTCTATGGCTACACCTTC. Translating it yields CASSPTLGQNFYGYTF. The chain joins TRBV5-1 to TRBJ1-2; weak D call: TRBD1 (6 bases). In germline, CDR1 is SGHRS, CDR2 YFSETQ. The CDR3 has 16 amino acids. With 5 bases removed from V and 4 bases from J, the gap between germline ends came to 21 bases.

CDR3 protein: CATSSRGTGLRGYTF. The CDR3 DNA reads TGTGCCACCAGCAGTCGTGGGACAGGGCTCCGCGGCTACACCTTC. The rearrangement uses TRBV15 and TRBJ1-2; 9 nucleotides align to TRBD1. Germline loops: CDR1 LNHNV, CDR2 YYDKDF (reference sequence). The J segment lost 8 bases and the V segment lost 3 bases, leaving 10 bases of the junction unmatched. This CDR3 is built from 15 residues.

This clone was counted between two and nine times. The V gene is TRBV4-1, the J gene TRBJ2-2; D gene uncertain. This CDR3 has 17 residues. Trimming shortened V by 4 bases and J by 4 bases, and 19 bases separated the two germline ends. Germline V lookup: CDR1 MGHRA, CDR2 YSYEKL. CDR3: CASSRRLLVSGTGELFF. CDR3 sequence (DNA): TGCGCCAGCAGCCGCCGGCTCCTAGTTTCCGGCACCGGGGAGCTGTTTTTT.

This clone turned up a few times. The junction shows a germline mismatch at one end, possibly a read error. J is TRBJ2-2 and V is TRBV7-7; 9 bases fit TRBD2. The germline CDR1 and CDR2 sequences are SSHAT and FNYEAQ (reference sequence). The CDR3 is 16 residues long. The CDR3 DNA follows: TGTGCTAGCAGCTTTAGCGGGAGCCCCAACACCGGGGAGCTGTTTTTT. It is translated as CASSFSGSPNTGELFF. Variable domain in full (rest from reference TRBV7-7 and TRBJ2-2): GAGVSQSPRYKVTKRGQDVTLRCDPISSHATLYWYQQALGQGPEFLTYFNYEAQPDKSGLPSDRFSAERPEGSISTLTIQRTEQRDSAMYRCASSFSGSPNTGELFFGEGSRLTVL.

This clone was seen more than once but under ten times. This chain connects TRBV4-3 to TRBJ1-1; 10 bases line up with TRBD1. There are 15 residues in the CDR3. The germline CDR1 and CDR2 sequences are LGHNA and YSLEER. V trimming: 3 bases; J trimming: 4 bases; junction bases outside the gene matches: 5. The CDR3 coding sequence is TGCGCCAGCAGCCAGTCCGGACAGGGGGGCACTGAAGCTTTCTTT. It translates to CASSQSGQGGTEAFF.

V and J are TRBV4-2 and TRBJ1-2, with 8 bases lining up with TRBD1. The germline V gene has CDR1 LGHNA and CDR2 YNFKEQ. Losses at the gene ends were 4 bases for V and 2 bases for J; bases not matched to a gene: 6. The CDR3 sequence is 15 residues long. The CDR3 nucleotides are TGTGCCAGCAGCCTGAGGGACAGGTCGAACTATGGCTACACCTTC. As protein: CASSLRDRSNYGYTF.

This clone was found a few times. The gene calls are TRBV4-2 and TRBJ2-7, with TRBD2 matching over 10 bases. Per germline, CDR1 LGHNA and CDR2 YNFKEQ. V was pared by 1 base and J by 0 bases, with 3 bases of the junction left unmatched. The CDR3 has 16 residues. CDR3 sequence (DNA): TGTGCCAGCAGCCAAGTATCTAGCGGGGGCTCCTACGAGCAGTACTTC. It encodes CASSQVSSGGSYEQYF.

The chain carries TRBV6-1 and TRBJ2-4; perhaps TRBD2 as D (5 bases). The CDR3 loop spans 14 amino acids. CDR1 and CDR2 (germline): MNHNS, SASEGT. Trimming cost V 8 bases and J 0 bases, with 11 bases left between them. The CDR3 region has the DNA TGTGCCAGCCGGACTTGGGTAGCCAAAAACATTCAGTACTTC. Translated, it gives CASRTWVAKNIQYF.

This clone was found a few times. The J gene is TRBJ2-3, the V gene TRBV4-2; 8 bases line up with TRBD2. This CDR3 comprises 17 residues. Germline V CDR1 and CDR2: LGHNA, YNFKEQ. The V gene end was trimmed by 4 bases and the J gene end by 4 bases; junction bases not matched to a gene: 13. CDR3 DNA: TGTGCCAGCAGCCCCTCTCGAGCGGGAGTAAGGGCAGATACGCAGTATTTT. This codes for CASSPSRAGVRADTQYF.

This clone came up a few times. This chain joins TRBV2 and TRBJ2-2; 12 bases fit TRBD2. Germline-derived CDR1 and CDR2 are SNHLY and FYNNEI. CDR3 length equals 15 residues. J was trimmed by 5 bases and V by 6 bases; bases with no gene match: 4. The CDR3 loop reads CASRKGLAGTGELFF. In DNA, the CDR3 is TGTGCCAGCAGGAAAGGACTAGCGGGGACCGGGGAGCTGTTTTTT.

This chain uses TRBV6-5 with TRBJ1-1, with D perhaps TRBD1 (5 bases). The CDR3 totals 14 residues. Germline-derived CDR1 and CDR2 are MNHEY and SVGAGI. V lost 6 bases and J lost 1, with 12 bases in between. The CDR3 is CASRRVGGNTEAFF. CDR3 bases: TGTGCCAGCAGGAGAGTGGGGGGGAACACTGAAGCTTTCTTT.

The V call is TRBV6-1, the J call TRBJ1-4; D unclear. Trimming left V 6 bases short and J 5 bases short, with 16 bases between. This CDR3 is 15 amino acids long. Germline-derived CDR1 and CDR2 are MNHNS and SASEGT. CDR3 sequence: CASSPPTRNNEKLFF. In nucleotides, the CDR3 is TGTGCCAGCAGCCCACCTACGCGGAACAATGAAAAACTGTTTTTT.

This chain links TRBV5-1 with TRBJ1-1; 10 nucleotides match TRBD1. CDR1 SGHRS and CDR2 YFSETQ come from the germline V gene. The trim removed 3 bases at V and 3 bases at J, leaving 14 bases unmatched. This CDR3 spans 18 amino acids. The CDR3, as DNA: TGCGCCAGCAGCTGGGCTCCGGGACAGGGGAGAGGGGACACTGAAGCTTTCTTT. Translating gives CASSWAPGQGRGDTEAFF.

The gene calls are TRBV27 and TRBJ2-5; TRBD2 matches at 10 bases. Trimming removed 0 bases from V and 5 bases from J; junction bases left unmatched: 9. In germline, CDR1 is MNHEY, CDR2 SMNVEV (reference sequence). This CDR3 has 17 residues. The CDR3 bases are TGTGCCAGCAGTTTATCCAGGGCTAGCGGGAGAGTTGAGACCCAGTACTTC. It is translated as CASSLSRASGRVETQYF.

The chain links TRBV4-2 to TRBJ2-3; 9 nucleotides agree with TRBD2. Germline trimming cut 1 base from V and 4 bases from J; bases unmatched to any gene: 9. Germline CDR1 reads LGHNA; CDR2 reads YNFKEQ. This CDR3 region has 17 residues. The CDR3 is CASSQGRGGESSDTQYF. In nucleotides, the CDR3 is TGTGCCAGCAGCCAAGGGCGGGGGGGCGAATCGTCAGATACGCAGTATTTT.

The gene calls are TRBV4-3 and TRBJ2-2; 7 bases map to TRBD2. Germline CDR1 LGHNA, CDR2 YSLEER. The V segment lost 1 base and the J segment 6 bases; nucleotides outside the gene matches: 2. The CDR3 contains 14 residues. The CDR3 DNA sequence: TGCGCCAGCAGCCAAGGGGACTATCCCGGGGAGCTGTTTTTT. This translates into CASSQGDYPGELFF.

This clone was counted a few times. V is TRBV20-1 and J is TRBJ1-1; D gene uncertain. CDR3 length: 10 residues. Germline CDR1 reads DFQATT; CDR2 reads SNEGSKA (reference sequence). V was pared by 7 bases and J by 4 bases, with 7 bases between. CDR3 DNA sequence: TGCAGTGTTTATAGCACTGAAGCTTTCTTT. Encoded protein: CSVYSTEAFF.

This clone came up a few times. The chain carries TRBV4-3 and TRBJ2-7; weak D call: TRBD1 (5 bases). The germline V gene encodes CDR1 LGHNA and CDR2 YSLEER. V was shortened by 0 bases and J by 1 base, with 10 bases between the two germline ends. There are 15 residues in the CDR3. CDR3 DNA sequence: TGCGCCAGCAGCCAAGATTCGACAGTTTCCTACGAGCAGTACTTC. The encoded protein is CASSQDSTVSYEQYF.

The V gene is TRBV7-9, the J gene TRBJ2-1, with TRBD2 identical over 11 bases. The germline CDR1 and CDR2 sequences are SEHNR and FQNEAQ (reference sequence). The CDR3 totals 17 residues. Trimming cost V 2 bases and J 2 bases; bases outside gene matches: 5. In DNA form, the CDR3 reads TGTGCCAGCAGCTTAACTAGCGGGGGTCCCGCCTACAATGAGCAGTTCTTC. Amino acids: CASSLTSGGPAYNEQFF.

This clone has more than one count but fewer than ten. V usage is TRBV4-3 and J usage is TRBJ2-2, with 10 bases identical to TRBD2. This CDR3 region has 18 residues. Trimming at V came to 0 bases and at J to 7 bases, leaving 11 bases not matched to a gene. CDR1 and CDR2 (germline): LGHNA, YSLEER. Here the CDR3 reads CASSQDRGLAGAGGELFF. CDR3 bases: TGCGCCAGCAGCCAAGATCGAGGGCTAGCGGGAGCTGGCGGGGAGCTGTTTTTT.

This clone was counted a few times. This chain uses TRBV4-1 with TRBJ2-3; TRBD2 aligns across 7 bases. V gave up 2 bases and J gave up 4 bases; unmatched junction bases: 9. The CDR3 is made up of 16 amino acids. Germline V lookup: CDR1 MGHRA, CDR2 YSYEKL. The chain's CDR3 is CASSQLGSGSADTQYF. CDR3 nucleotides: TGCGCCAGCAGCCAATTGGGTAGCGGGTCTGCAGATACGCAGTATTTT.

This clone occurred a few times. The chain is built from TRBV6-5 and TRBJ2-1; TRBD2 aligns across 10 bases. The CDR3 is 15 amino acids. CDR1 and CDR2 (germline): MNHEY, SVGAGI. The trim removed 6 bases at V and 5 bases at J, leaving 7 bases unmatched. The CDR3 DNA sequence: TGTGCCAGCAGCCCCGCTAGCGGGAGACACAATGAGCAGTTCTTC. Translation gives CASSPASGRHNEQFF.

This clone occurred a few times. The genes are TRBV4-3 and TRBJ2-2; D call uncertain. Germline V gene lookup returns CDR1 LGHNA and CDR2 YSLEER. Trimming stripped 4 bases from V and 1 base from J, with 10 bases between. The CDR3 is 15 amino acids. CDR3 sequence (DNA): TGCGCCAGCAGCCCTACAAACAGGAACACCGGGGAGCTGTTTTTT. Protein sequence: CASSPTNRNTGELFF.

This clone was observed a handful of times. The chain is built from TRBV7-3 and TRBJ2-7; D ambiguous. V lost 1 base and J lost 0, with 19 bases in between. The CDR3 covers 18 residues. Germline lookup yields CDR1 SGHTA and CDR2 FQGTGA. Here the CDR3 reads CASSLMYAVEHPSYEQYF. For the CDR3, the DNA is TGTGCCAGCAGCTTAATGTACGCCGTCGAACACCCCTCCTACGAGCAGTACTTC.

This clone was counted between two and nine times. The chain uses TRBV5-4 and TRBJ2-1; 9 bases match TRBD2. The CDR3 consists of 16 residues. Germline V lookup: CDR1 SGHNT, CDR2 YYREEE (reference sequence). Trimming cost V 6 bases and J 5 bases; bases outside gene matches: 12. The CDR3 loop is CASILRRLAVNNEQFF. The CDR3 DNA follows: TGTGCCAGCATCCTAAGGCGACTAGCGGTAAACAATGAGCAGTTCTTC. Based on the CDR3 plus reference TRBV5-4 and TRBJ2-1, the full variable domain is ETGVTQSPTHLIKTRGQQVTLRCSSQSGHNTVSWYQQALGQGPQFIFQYYREEENGRGNFPPRFSGLQFPNYSSELNVNALELDDSALYLCASILRRLAVNNEQFFGPGTRLTVL.